Listed here are 6 T cell receptor beta chains from one sample, sequenced in a study of blood T cell repertoires in COVID-19 (dated by TCRdb to 2020 to 2022). Libraries were prepared through the immunoSEQ multiplex PCR assay. TCRdb stores this immuneACCESS table with in-frame sequences only. Part of the clones is absent; in the studies checked, under half of the shortfall reflects unresolved V genes, and no reason is known for the rest. The sample contains 250,000 to 350,000 clones, approximately 88% of them found a single time. Jointly, the top ten make up under 7.5% of the sample. The sequenced sample was peripheral blood. The receptors stem from a man aged 18 to 29 who had recovered from COVID-19.

This chain joins TRBV2 and TRBJ1-6; no reliable D call. Looked up from germline, CDR1 is SNHLY and CDR2 is FYNNEI. The CDR3 contains 16 residues. V shed 6 bases and J shed 0 bases, with 12 bases lying between them. CDR3 protein: CASRYRESSYNSPLHF. The CDR3 DNA is TGTGCCAGCAGGTACAGAGAAAGCTCCTATAATTCACCCCTCCACTTT.

Only one count was recorded for this clone. The V call is TRBV24-1, the J call TRBJ2-1; 9 nucleotides align to TRBD2. V dropped 3 bases and J dropped 12; count of bases not matched to a gene: 5. This CDR3 contains 13 residues. CDR1 is KGHDR, CDR2 SFDVKD, per germline. The CDR3 sequence: CATSDNLAGRQFF. The CDR3 DNA follows: TGTGCCACCAGTGATAACCTAGCGGGGCGGCAGTTCTTC.

V and J are TRBV6-5 and TRBJ1-2, with 7 positions matching TRBD1. Germline V lookup: CDR1 MNHEY, CDR2 SVGAGI. The junction had 9 bases not matched to a gene; V was cut back by 7 bases and J by 7 bases. This CDR3 is built from 13 residues. CDR3 DNA: TGTGCCAGCACCTCCGGGACAGCCCTTGGCTACACCTTC. Translation: CASTSGTALGYTF.

The genes are TRBV3-1 (or the pseudogene TRBV3-2) and TRBJ1-4, with 8 bases identical to TRBD1. This CDR3 is 14 amino acids long. The trim removed 1 base at V and 5 bases at J, leaving 0 bases unmatched. Germline CDR1 is LGHDT and CDR2 is YNNKEL (reference sequence). The CDR3 coding sequence is TGTGCCAGCAGCCAAGGACAGGGGAATGAAAAACTGTTTTTT. It translates to CASSQGQGNEKLFF.

CDR3: CASSQRGLNTEAFF. The CDR3 region has the DNA TGCGCCAGCAGCCAAAGGGGCTTGAACACTGAAGCTTTCTTT. This chain links TRBV4-1 with TRBJ1-1, with D possibly TRBD1 on 5 matching bases. The V end lost 2 bases, the J end lost 0 bases, and 7 bases lay between the germline ends. From germline, CDR1 is MGHRA and CDR2 YSYEKL. The CDR3 loop spans 14 amino acids.

The rearrangement joins TRBV29-1 to TRBJ1-1; D not resolved. This CDR3 has 15 amino acids. The ends were cut back, 4 bases at V and 4 bases at J, with 19 bases in the middle. The germline gives CDR1 SQVTM, CDR2 ANQGSEA. The chain's CDR3 is CSVGRTSGEGTEAFF. CDR3 nucleotides: TGCAGCGTTGGCCGCACTAGTGGGGAGGGCACTGAAGCTTTCTTT. The full variable domain, its missing parts supplied by reference TRBV29-1 and TRBJ1-1, is SAVISQKPSRDICQRGTSLTIQCQVDSQVTMMFWYRQQPGQSLTLIATANQGSEATYESGFVIDKFPISRPNLTFSTLTVSNMSPEDSSIYLCSVGRTSGEGTEAFFGQGTRLTVV.